This is a list of T cell receptor beta chains from one sample in a study of regulatory T cells in long-lasting Graves disease. TCRdb fed the multiplex PCR reads into MiXCR, producing one record per CDR3 protein. In the table there are 400,000 to 650,000 distinct CDR3 sequences, about 15% of which are singletons. The same data also went into a second study, on T cells in Graves' hyperthyroidism and ophthalmopathy.

The source material was peripheral blood mononuclear cells (PBMCs), sampled at new diagnosis, from a patient treated with antithyroid drugs. Receptors were obtained from a woman aged 35-60 years with Graves disease. CDR3s include the opening cysteine and the closing phenylalanine or tryptophan. The order of the fields is CDR3 protein, V gene, J gene, D gene. D genes are given only for firm matches.

CDR3 protein: CSAAGWESTDTQYF
V gene: TRBV20-1
J gene: TRBJ2-3
D gene: .

CDR3 protein: CASSLSPGGIGEQFF
V gene: TRBV27
J gene: TRBJ2-1
D gene: .

CDR3 protein: CASSVTALNTEAFF
V gene: TRBV28
J gene: TRBJ1-1
D gene: .

CDR3 protein: CATSNLGDIQYF
V gene: TRBV24-1
J gene: TRBJ2-4
D gene: .

CDR3 protein: CASSPPTSGLETQYF
V gene: TRBV18
J gene: TRBJ2-5
D gene: TRBD2

CDR3 protein: CASRPRQRASDTQYF
V gene: TRBV5-6
J gene: TRBJ2-3
D gene: .

CDR3 protein: CASSFFQGRFSGNTIYF
V gene: TRBV12-3/TRBV12-4
J gene: TRBJ1-3
D gene: .

CDR3 protein: CASSLEGRGSGEQFF
V gene: TRBV11-2
J gene: TRBJ2-1
D gene: TRBD1

CDR3 protein: CASSQGLRGANTEAFF
V gene: TRBV4-1
J gene: TRBJ1-1
D gene: .

CDR3 protein: CASSYDPGTGRNEQFF
V gene: TRBV28
J gene: TRBJ2-1
D gene: TRBD1

CDR3 protein: CASSEQTVRFGSNQPQHF
V gene: TRBV6-1
J gene: TRBJ1-5
D gene: .

CDR3 protein: CARNSPTGNNQPQHF
V gene: TRBV19
J gene: TRBJ1-5
D gene: TRBD1

CDR3 protein: CASSGSSSGEQYF
V gene: TRBV2
J gene: TRBJ2-7
D gene: .

CDR3 protein: CASSQGLPGYYEQYF
V gene: TRBV3-1
J gene: TRBJ2-7
D gene: .

CDR3 protein: CASSTQGTSDYGYTF
V gene: TRBV5-1
J gene: TRBJ1-2
D gene: .

CDR3 protein: CASSETVKTYEQYF
V gene: TRBV18
J gene: TRBJ2-7
D gene: .

CDR3 protein: CSARDIAVAYNEQFF
V gene: TRBV20-1
J gene: TRBJ2-1
D gene: .

CDR3 protein: CASSVGSFNYGYTF
V gene: TRBV25-1
J gene: TRBJ1-2
D gene: .

CDR3 protein: CASSRTGLTYEQFF
V gene: TRBV19
J gene: TRBJ2-1
D gene: .

CDR3 protein: CASSPRTGETQYF
V gene: TRBV19
J gene: TRBJ2-5
D gene: .

CDR3 protein: CASIGLSAGPLYGYTF
V gene: TRBV7-9
J gene: TRBJ1-2
D gene: .

CDR3 protein: CASGQGSGNSPLHF
V gene: TRBV11-1
J gene: TRBJ1-6
D gene: .

CDR3 protein: CASSQASGVGTEAFF
V gene: TRBV14
J gene: TRBJ1-1
D gene: .

CDR3 protein: CASSLDFGPYEQYF
V gene: TRBV5-1
J gene: TRBJ2-7
D gene: .

CDR3 protein: CASSANPSGLPLHF
V gene: TRBV9
J gene: TRBJ1-6
D gene: .

CDR3 protein: CASSLGTGNPTDTQYF
V gene: TRBV5-4
J gene: TRBJ2-3
D gene: .

CDR3 protein: CASSLSENTGELFF
V gene: TRBV12-3/TRBV12-4
J gene: TRBJ2-2
D gene: .

CDR3 protein: CASSYWWGTEAFF
V gene: TRBV6-1
J gene: TRBJ1-1
D gene: .

CDR3 protein: CSVGEEMNTEAFF
V gene: TRBV29-1
J gene: TRBJ1-1
D gene: .

CDR3 protein: CASSSGQGLLVSQAQHF
V gene: TRBV6-5
J gene: TRBJ1-5
D gene: TRBD1

CDR3 protein: CASSTDRDRGQVTGELFF
V gene: TRBV11-1
J gene: TRBJ2-2
D gene: TRBD1

CDR3 protein: CASRGRPQETQYF
V gene: TRBV6-1
J gene: TRBJ2-5
D gene: .

CDR3 protein: CSVRTSGATDTQYF
V gene: TRBV29-1
J gene: TRBJ2-3
D gene: TRBD2

CDR3 protein: CASSFSDRVTYEQYF
V gene: TRBV5-5
J gene: TRBJ2-7
D gene: TRBD1

CDR3 protein: CASTPTGTYNEQFF
V gene: TRBV6-1
J gene: TRBJ2-1
D gene: .

CDR3 protein: CASVPPARGHTEAFF
V gene: TRBV6-1
J gene: TRBJ1-1
D gene: .

CDR3 protein: CASSLGGLVNEQFF
V gene: TRBV27
J gene: TRBJ2-1
D gene: .

CDR3 protein: CASSSYLRRWHGYTF
V gene: TRBV7-9
J gene: TRBJ1-2
D gene: .

CDR3 protein: CASSLGHGGFEQYF
V gene: TRBV13
J gene: TRBJ2-7
D gene: .

CDR3 protein: CASSLASGGEDTQYF
V gene: TRBV7-9
J gene: TRBJ2-3
D gene: TRBD2

CDR3 protein: CASSPDITGGYTF
V gene: TRBV28
J gene: TRBJ1-2
D gene: .

CDR3 protein: CASSLPPAEGFLYEQYF
V gene: TRBV7-2
J gene: TRBJ2-7
D gene: .

CDR3 protein: CASSIDLGGNQPQHF
V gene: TRBV19
J gene: TRBJ1-5
D gene: .

CDR3 protein: CASSLDRNYGCTF
V gene: TRBV10-1
J gene: TRBJ1-2
D gene: .

CDR3 protein: CASSVKGGADTQYF
V gene: TRBV9
J gene: TRBJ2-3
D gene: TRBD1

CDR3 protein: CATSSLDGTTPATEAFF
V gene: TRBV15
J gene: TRBJ1-1
D gene: .

CDR3 protein: CASRTGRVTTDTQYF
V gene: TRBV6-1
J gene: TRBJ2-3
D gene: .

CDR3 protein: CASSYPGQGASGGLYEQYF
V gene: TRBV6-9
J gene: TRBJ2-7
D gene: TRBD1

CDR3 protein: CSARARYKGKTMNTEAFF
V gene: TRBV20-1
J gene: TRBJ1-1
D gene: .

CDR3 protein: CATAIGGEYGYTF
V gene: TRBV10-3
J gene: TRBJ1-2
D gene: .

CDR3 protein: CASSHQIAGGIQETQYF
V gene: TRBV3-1
J gene: TRBJ2-5
D gene: TRBD2

CDR3 protein: CASSLATGFGYGYTF
V gene: TRBV19
J gene: TRBJ1-2
D gene: .

CDR3 protein: CASRPLAGFQETQYF
V gene: TRBV7-9
J gene: TRBJ2-5
D gene: TRBD2

CDR3 protein: CASSPIPGANYGYTF
V gene: TRBV9
J gene: TRBJ1-2
D gene: .

CDR3 protein: CASSLTPGGKLFF
V gene: TRBV5-1
J gene: TRBJ1-4
D gene: .